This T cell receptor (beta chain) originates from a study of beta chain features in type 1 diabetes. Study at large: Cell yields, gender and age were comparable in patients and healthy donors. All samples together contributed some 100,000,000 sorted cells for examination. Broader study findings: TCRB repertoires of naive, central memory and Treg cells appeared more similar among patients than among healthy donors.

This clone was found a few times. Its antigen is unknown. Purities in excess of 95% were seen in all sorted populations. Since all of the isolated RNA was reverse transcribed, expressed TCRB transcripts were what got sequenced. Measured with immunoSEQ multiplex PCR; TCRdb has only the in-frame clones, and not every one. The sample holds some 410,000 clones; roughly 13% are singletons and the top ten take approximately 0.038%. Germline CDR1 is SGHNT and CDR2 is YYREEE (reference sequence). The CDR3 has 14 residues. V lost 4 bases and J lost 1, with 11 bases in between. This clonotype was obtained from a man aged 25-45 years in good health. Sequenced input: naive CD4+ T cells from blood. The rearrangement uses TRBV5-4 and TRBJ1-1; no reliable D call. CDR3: CASSPTGRNTEAFF. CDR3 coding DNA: TGTGCCAGCAGCCCAACGGGGAGGAACACTGAAGCTTTCTTT.